This T cell receptor beta chain emerged from a study of cytomegalovirus exposure and HLA in healthy donors. Sequenced by immunoSEQ multiplex PCR; TCRdb stores in-frame clones only, minus some. The repertoire holds about 49,000 clones, with approximately 90% as singletons. The CDR3 extends over 13 amino acids. Trimming left V 3 bases short and J 3 bases short, with 8 bases between. In germline, CDR1 is SGHTA, CDR2 FQGTGA. The rearrangement joins TRBV7-3 to TRBJ2-5; maybe TRBD2 (6 bases). Material: PBMCs. The sequence was collected from a man in his late teens or twenties in good health and CMV-seronegative. CDR3: CASSLGGKETQYF. DNA of the CDR3: TGTGCCAGCAGCTTGGGAGGAAAAGAGACCCAGTACTTC.